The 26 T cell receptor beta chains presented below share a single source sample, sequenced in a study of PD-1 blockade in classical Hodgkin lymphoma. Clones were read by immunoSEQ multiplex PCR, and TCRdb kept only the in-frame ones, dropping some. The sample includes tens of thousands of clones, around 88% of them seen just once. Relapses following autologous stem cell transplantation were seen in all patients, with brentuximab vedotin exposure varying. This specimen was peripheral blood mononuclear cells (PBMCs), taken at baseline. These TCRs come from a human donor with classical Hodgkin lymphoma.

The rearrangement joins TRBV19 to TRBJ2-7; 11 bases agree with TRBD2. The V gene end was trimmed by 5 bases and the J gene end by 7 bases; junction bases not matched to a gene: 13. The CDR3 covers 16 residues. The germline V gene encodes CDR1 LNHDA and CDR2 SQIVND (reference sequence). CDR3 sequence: CASSLPTSGGLLEQYF. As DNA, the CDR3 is TGTGCCAGTAGTCTACCAACTAGCGGGGGCCTCTTGGAGCAGTACTTC.

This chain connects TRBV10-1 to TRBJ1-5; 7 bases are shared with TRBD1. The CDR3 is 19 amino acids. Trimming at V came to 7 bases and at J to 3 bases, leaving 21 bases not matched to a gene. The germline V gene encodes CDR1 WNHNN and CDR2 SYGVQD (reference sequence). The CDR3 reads CASISRGSGTDTSNQPQHF. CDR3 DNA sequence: TGCGCCAGCATATCTCGAGGGAGTGGGACAGACACTTCCAATCAGCCCCAGCATTTT.

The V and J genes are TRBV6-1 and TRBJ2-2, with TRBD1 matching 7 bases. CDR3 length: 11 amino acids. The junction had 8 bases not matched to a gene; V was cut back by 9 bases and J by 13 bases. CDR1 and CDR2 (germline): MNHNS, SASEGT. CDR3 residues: CASRTQGWLFF. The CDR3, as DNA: TGTGCCAGTCGTACACAGGGGTGGCTGTTTTTT.

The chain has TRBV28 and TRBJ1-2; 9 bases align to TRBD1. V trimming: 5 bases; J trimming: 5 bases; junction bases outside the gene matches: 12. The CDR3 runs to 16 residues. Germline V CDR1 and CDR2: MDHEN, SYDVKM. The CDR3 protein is CASSGTGKVVWYGYTF. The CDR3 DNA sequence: TGTGCCAGCAGTGGGACAGGGAAGGTGGTGTGGTATGGCTACACCTTC.

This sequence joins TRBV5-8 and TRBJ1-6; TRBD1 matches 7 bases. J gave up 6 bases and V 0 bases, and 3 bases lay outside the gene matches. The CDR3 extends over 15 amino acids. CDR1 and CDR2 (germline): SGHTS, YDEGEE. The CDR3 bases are TGTGCCAGCAGCTTGGGACAGGGTGGTAATTCACCCCTCCACTTT. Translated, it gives CASSLGQGGNSPLHF.

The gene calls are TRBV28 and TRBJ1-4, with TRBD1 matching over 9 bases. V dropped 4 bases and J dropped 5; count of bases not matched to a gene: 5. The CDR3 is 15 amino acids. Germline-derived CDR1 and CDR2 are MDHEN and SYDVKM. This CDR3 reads CASSSGQGINEKLFF. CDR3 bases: TGTGCCAGCAGTTCAGGACAGGGGATCAATGAAAAACTGTTTTTT.

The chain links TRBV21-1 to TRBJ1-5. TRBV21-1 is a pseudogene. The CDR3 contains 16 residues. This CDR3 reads CASIPPLVESNQPQHF. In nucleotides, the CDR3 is TGTGCCAGCATCCCCCCCCTAGTCGAATCAAACCAGCCCCAGCATTTT.

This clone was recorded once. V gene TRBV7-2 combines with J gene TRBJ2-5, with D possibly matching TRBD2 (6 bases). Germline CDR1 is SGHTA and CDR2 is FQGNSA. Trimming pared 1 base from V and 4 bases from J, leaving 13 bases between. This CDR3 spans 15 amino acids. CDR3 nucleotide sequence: TGTGCCAGCAGCTTAGATCTGGAGGGTATAGAGACCCAGTACTTC. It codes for CASSLDLEGIETQYF.

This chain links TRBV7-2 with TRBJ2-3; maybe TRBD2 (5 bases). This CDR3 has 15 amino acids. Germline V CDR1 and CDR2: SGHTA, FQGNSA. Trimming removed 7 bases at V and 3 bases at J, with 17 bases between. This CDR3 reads CASTPVRSGTDTQYF. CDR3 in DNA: TGTGCCAGCACCCCCGTGAGGTCGGGGACAGATACGCAGTATTTT.

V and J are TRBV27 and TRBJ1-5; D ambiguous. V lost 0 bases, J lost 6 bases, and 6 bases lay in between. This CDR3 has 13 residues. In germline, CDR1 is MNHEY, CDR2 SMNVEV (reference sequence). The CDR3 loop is CASSLSIFQPQHF. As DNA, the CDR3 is TGTGCCAGCAGTTTATCTATCTTTCAGCCCCAGCATTTT.

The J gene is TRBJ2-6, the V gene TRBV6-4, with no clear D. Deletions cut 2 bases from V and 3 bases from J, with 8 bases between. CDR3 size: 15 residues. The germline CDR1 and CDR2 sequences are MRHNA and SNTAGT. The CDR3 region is CASSDRADGANVLTF. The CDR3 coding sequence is TGTGCCAGCAGTGACAGGGCAGATGGGGCCAACGTCCTGACTTTC.

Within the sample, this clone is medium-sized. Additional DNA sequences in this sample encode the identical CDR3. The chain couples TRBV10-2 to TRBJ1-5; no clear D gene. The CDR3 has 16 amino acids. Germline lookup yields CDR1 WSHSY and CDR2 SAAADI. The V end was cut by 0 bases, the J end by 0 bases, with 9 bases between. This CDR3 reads CASSESPGNSNQPQHF. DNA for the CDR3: TGCGCCAGCAGTGAGTCTCCCGGAAATAGCAATCAGCCCCAGCATTTT.

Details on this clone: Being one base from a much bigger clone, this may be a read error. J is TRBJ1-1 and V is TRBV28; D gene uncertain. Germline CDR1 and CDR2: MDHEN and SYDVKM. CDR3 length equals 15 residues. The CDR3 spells CVSSLRAVMNTEAFF. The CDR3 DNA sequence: TGTGTCAGCAGTTTGAGGGCGGTAATGAACACTGAAGCTTTCTTT.

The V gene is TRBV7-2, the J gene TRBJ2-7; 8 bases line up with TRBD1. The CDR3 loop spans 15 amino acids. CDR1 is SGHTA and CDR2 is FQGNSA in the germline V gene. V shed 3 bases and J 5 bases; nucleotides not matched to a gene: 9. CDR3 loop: CASSFVGVTGDEQYF. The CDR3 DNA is TGTGCCAGCAGCTTTGTAGGGGTGACAGGGGACGAGCAGTACTTC.

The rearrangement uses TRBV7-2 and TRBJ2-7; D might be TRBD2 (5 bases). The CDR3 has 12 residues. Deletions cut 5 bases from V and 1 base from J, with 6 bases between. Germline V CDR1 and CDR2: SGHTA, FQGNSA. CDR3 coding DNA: TGTGCCAGCAGCCCGGGATCCTACGAGCAGTACTTC. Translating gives CASSPGSYEQYF.

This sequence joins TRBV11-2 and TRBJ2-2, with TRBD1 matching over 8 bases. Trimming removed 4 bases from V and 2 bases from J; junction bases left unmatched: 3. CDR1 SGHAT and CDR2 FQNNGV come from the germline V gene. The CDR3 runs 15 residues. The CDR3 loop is CASSSGTGNTGELFF. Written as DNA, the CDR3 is TGTGCCAGCAGCTCCGGGACAGGAAACACCGGGGAGCTGTTTTTT.

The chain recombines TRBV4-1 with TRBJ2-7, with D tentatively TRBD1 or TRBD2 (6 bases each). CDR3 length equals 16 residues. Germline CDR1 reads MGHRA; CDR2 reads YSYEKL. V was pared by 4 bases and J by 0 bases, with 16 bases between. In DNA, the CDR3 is TGCGCCAGCAGCCTAACGGAACCGGGGGCCTCCTACGAGCAGTACTTC. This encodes CASSLTEPGASYEQYF.

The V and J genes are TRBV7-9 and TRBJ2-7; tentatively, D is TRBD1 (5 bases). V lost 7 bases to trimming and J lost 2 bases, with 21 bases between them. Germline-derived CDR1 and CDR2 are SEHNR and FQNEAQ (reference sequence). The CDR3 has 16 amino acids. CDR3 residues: CASTPGPGARAYEQYF. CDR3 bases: TGTGCCAGCACCCCGGGCCCTGGAGCCAGGGCCTACGAGCAGTACTTC.

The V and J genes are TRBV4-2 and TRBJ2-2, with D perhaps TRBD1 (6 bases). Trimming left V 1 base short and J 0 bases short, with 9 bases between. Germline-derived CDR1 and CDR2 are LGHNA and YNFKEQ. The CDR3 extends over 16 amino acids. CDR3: CASSQVRTANTGELFF. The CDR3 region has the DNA TGTGCCAGCAGCCAAGTTAGGACAGCGAACACCGGGGAGCTGTTTTTT.

The CDR3 sequence is CASSPSRLVSSSQPQHF. CDR3 coding DNA: TGTGCCAGCAGTCCATCCCGGCTGGTGAGTTCAAGTCAGCCCCAGCATTTT. The chain has TRBV27 and TRBJ1-5; no clear D. CDR1 is MNHEY and CDR2 is SMNVEV in the germline V gene (reference sequence). CDR3 length equals 17 residues. Trimming took 5 bases from V and 6 from J, leaving 23 bases between them.

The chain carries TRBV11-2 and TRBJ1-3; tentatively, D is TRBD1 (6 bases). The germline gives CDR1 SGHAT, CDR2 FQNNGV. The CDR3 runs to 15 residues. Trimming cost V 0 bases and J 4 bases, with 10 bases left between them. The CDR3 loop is CASSLDIGQGNTIYF. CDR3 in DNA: TGTGCCAGCAGCTTAGATATCGGACAGGGAAACACCATATATTTT.

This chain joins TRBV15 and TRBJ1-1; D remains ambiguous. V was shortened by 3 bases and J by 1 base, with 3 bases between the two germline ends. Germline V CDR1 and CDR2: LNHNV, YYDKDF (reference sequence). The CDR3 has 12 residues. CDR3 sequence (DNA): TGTGCCACCAGCAGGTGGAACACTGAAGCTTTCTTT. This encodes CATSRWNTEAFF. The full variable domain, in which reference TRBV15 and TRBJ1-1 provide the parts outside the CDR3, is DAMVIQNPRYQVTQFGKPVTLSCSQTLNHNVMYWYQQKSSQAPKLLFHYYDKDFNNEADTPDNFQSRRPNTSFCFLDIRSPGLGDTAMYLCATSRWNTEAFFGQGTRLTVV.

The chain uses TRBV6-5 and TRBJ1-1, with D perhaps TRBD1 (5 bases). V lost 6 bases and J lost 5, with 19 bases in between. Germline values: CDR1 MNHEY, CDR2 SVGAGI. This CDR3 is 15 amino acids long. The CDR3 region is CASRTTQGWKTEAFF. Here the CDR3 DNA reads TGTGCCAGCAGAACAACTCAGGGCTGGAAAACTGAAGCTTTCTTT.

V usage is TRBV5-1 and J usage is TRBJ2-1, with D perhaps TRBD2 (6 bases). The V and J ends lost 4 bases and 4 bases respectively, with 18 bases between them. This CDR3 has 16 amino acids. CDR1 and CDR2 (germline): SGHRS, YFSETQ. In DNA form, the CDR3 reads TGCGCCAGCAGCCCCGATCCCGGGACTTCTTACAATGAGCAGTTCTTC. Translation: CASSPDPGTSYNEQFF.

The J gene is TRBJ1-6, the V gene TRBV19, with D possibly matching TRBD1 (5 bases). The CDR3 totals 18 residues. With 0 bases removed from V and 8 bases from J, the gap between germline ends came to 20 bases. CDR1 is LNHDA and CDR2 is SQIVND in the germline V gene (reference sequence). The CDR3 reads CASSIDRGLGGEDSPLHF. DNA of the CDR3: TGTGCCAGTAGTATAGATCGGGGACTGGGGGGAGAAGATTCACCCCTCCACTTT.

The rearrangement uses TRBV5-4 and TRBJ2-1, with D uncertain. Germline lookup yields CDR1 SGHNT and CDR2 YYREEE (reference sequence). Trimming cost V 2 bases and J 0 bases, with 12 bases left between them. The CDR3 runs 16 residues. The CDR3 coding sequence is TGTGCCAGCAGCTTTGGGTTGTCCGCCTCCTACAATGAGCAGTTCTTC. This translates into CASSFGLSASYNEQFF.